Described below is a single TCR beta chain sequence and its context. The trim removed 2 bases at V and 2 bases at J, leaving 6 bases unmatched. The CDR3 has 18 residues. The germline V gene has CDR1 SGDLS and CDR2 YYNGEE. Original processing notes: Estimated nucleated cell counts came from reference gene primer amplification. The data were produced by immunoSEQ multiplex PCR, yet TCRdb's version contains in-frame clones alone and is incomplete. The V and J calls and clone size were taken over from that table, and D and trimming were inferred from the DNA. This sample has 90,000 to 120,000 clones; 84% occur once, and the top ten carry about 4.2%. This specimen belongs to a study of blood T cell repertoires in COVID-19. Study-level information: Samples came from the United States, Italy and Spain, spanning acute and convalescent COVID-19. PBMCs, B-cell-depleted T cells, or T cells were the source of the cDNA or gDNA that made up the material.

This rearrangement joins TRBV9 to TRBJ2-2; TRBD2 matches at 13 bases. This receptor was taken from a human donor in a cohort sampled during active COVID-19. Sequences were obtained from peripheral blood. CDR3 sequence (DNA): TGTGCCAGCAGCGTGGAACTAGCGGGAGGGCATAACACCGGGGAGCTGTTTTTT. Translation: CASSVELAGGHNTGELFF.